This entry concerns a single TCR beta chain. The antigen remains undetermined. The table came from immunoSEQ multiplex PCR; TCRdb's copy has only in-frame clones and leaves some out. Of about 89,000 clones listed, about 86% are singletons. This specimen comes from a study of T cell responses to AZD1222 COVID-19 vaccine. Findings and caveats of the study: Unmutated variant regions are reportedly targeted by nearly half of spike-specific TCRs. White British ancestry dominated among donors, who included more females, and clonal diversity was possibly underestimated. Dominant at 160-218 and 743-854, vaccine-associated CD4 TCRs also spanned spike. In all cases, repertoires were sampled only after the peak T cell response.

The CDR3 loop spans 13 amino acids. With 5 bases removed from V and 1 base from J, the gap between germline ends came to 9 bases. Per the germline V gene, CDR1 is SGHTA and CDR2 is FQGTGA. This sample comprised peripheral blood, obtained 28 days after the second AZD1222 dose. V usage is TRBV7-3 and J usage is TRBJ2-7; tentative D call: TRBD1 (5 bases). This receptor was obtained from an adult who received the AZD1222 COVID-19 vaccine. The CDR3 here is CASSKGASYEQYF. DNA for the CDR3: TGTGCCAGCAGCAAAGGGGCGTCCTACGAGCAGTACTTC. Full variable domain (rest looked up from reference TRBV7-3 and TRBJ2-7): GAGVSQTPSNKVTEKGKYVELRCDPISGHTALYWYRQSLGQGPEFLIYFQGTGAADDSGLPNDRFFAVRPEGSVSTLKIQRTERGDSAVYLCASSKGASYEQYFGPGTRLTVT.